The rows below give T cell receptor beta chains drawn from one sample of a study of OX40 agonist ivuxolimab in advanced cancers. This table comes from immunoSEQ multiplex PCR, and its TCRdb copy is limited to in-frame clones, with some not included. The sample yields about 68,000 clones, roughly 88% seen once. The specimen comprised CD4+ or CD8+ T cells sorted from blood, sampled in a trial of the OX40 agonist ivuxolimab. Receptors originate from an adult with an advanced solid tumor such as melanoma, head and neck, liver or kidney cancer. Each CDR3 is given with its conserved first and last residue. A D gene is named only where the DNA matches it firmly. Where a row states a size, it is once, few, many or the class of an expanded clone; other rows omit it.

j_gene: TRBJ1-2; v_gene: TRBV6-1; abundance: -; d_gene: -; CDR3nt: TGTGCCAGCAGCGGGGTCTATGGCTACACCTTC; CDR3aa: CASSGVYGYTF
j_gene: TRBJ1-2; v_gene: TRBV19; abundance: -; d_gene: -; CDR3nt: TGTGCCAGTAGAACCCCGCCGGGACTCCGGGGCTACACCTTC; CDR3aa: CASRTPPGLRGYTF
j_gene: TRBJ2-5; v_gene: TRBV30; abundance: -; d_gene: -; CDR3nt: TGTGCCTGGAGTGTAAGACACACACTGTACCAAGAGACCCAGTACTTC; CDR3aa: CAWSVRHTLYQETQYF
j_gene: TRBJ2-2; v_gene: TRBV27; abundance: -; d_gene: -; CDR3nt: TGTGCCAGCAGCCCCGGCGTGGGGTCCCTGGGCGGGGAGCTGTTTTTT; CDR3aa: CASSPGVGSLGGELFF
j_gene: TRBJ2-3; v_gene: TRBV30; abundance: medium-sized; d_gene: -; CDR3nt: TGTGCCTGGTTCTCACCATGGGCAGATACGCAGTATTTT; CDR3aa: CAWFSPWADTQYF
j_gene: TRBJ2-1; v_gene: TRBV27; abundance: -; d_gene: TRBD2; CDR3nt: TGTGCCACCAAAAACGGGCTAGCGGGAGCGATGGAGTTCTTC; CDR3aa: CATKNGLAGAMEFF
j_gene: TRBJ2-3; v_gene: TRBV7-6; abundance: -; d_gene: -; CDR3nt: TGTGCCAGCAGCTTAGGTCTGGCAGATACGCAGTATTTT; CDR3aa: CASSLGLADTQYF
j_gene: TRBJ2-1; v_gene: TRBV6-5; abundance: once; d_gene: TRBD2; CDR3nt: TGTGCCAGCAATCGATTTGGGGGGGATGAGCAGTTCTTC; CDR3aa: CASNRFGGDEQFF
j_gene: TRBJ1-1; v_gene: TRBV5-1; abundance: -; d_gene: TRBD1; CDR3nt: TGCGCCAGCAGCCTAGGACAGGGGACGGGTGAAGCTTTCTTT; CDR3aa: CASSLGQGTGEAFF
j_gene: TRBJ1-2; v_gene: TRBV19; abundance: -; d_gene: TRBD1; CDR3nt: TGTGCCAGTACCGAAGGCTCAGGGGGCGCGATCTATGGCTACACCTTC; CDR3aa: CASTEGSGGAIYGYTF
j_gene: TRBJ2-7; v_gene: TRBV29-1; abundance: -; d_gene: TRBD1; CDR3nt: TGCAGCGTTATAGTGACAGGGAACTCCTACGAGCAGTACTTC; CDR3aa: CSVIVTGNSYEQYF
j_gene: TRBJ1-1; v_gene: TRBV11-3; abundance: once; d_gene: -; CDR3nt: TGTGCCAGCAGCTTACAGGGTAACACTGAAGCTTTCTTT; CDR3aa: CASSLQGNTEAFF
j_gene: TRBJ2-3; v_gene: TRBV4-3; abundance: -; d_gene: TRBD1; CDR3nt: TGCGCCAGCAGCCAAGTACCCTGGACAGGGAGCACAGATACGCAGTATTTT; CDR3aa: CASSQVPWTGSTDTQYF
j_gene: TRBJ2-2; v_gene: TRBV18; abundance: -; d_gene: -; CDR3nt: TGTGCCAGCTCACCACCCGGGGAGCTGTTTTTT; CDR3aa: CASSPPGELFF
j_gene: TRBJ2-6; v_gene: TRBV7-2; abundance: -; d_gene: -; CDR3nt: TGTGCCAGCAGCTACATGAGGGGCGGGATAACTGGGGCCAACGTCCTGACTTTC; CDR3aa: CASSYMRGGITGANVLTF
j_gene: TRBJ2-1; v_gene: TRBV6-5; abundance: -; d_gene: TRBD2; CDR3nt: TGTGCCAGCAGTTCGACTAGCGGGAACTACAATGAGCAGTTCTTC; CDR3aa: CASSSTSGNYNEQFF
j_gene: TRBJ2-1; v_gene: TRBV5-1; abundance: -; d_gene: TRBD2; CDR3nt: TGCGCCAGCAGCTCTGACCCTAGCGGGAACCGGAATGAGCAGTTCTTC; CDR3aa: CASSSDPSGNRNEQFF
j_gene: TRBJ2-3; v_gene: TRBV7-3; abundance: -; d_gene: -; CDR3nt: TGTGCCAGCAGCCCCTATGGGGGGGCCCCAGATACGCAGTATTTT; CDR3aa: CASSPYGGAPDTQYF
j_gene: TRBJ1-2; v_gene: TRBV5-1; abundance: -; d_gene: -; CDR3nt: TGCGCCAGCAGACCCGGGACGGTTGGGGACTATGGCTACACCTTC; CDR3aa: CASRPGTVGDYGYTF
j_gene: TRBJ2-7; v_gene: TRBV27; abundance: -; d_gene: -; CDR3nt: TGTGCCAGCAGCCCAAGCGGCAGTAAGTACGAGCAGTACTTC; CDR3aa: CASSPSGSKYEQYF
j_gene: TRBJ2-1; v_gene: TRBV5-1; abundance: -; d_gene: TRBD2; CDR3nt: TGCGCCAGCAGCTTGGGACTAGCGGGAGCAAATGAGCAGTTCTTC; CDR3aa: CASSLGLAGANEQFF
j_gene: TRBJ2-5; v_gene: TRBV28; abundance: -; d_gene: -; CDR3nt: TGTGCCAGCAGTCTATCGGGGAATTTAGAGACCCAGTACTTC; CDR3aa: CASSLSGNLETQYF
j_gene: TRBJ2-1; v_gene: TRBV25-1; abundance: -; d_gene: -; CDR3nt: TGTGCCAGCAGTGAATTCATGGGAGTCGAAGGCAATGAGCAGTTCTTC; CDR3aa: CASSEFMGVEGNEQFF
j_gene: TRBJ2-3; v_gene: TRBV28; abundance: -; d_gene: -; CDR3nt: TGTGCCAGCACCCTCAAGTCTGGCGGGTTGGGGGTGAATACGCAGTATTTT; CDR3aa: CASTLKSGGLGVNTQYF
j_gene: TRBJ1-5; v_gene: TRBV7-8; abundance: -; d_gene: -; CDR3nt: TGTGCCAGCAGCTTAGCGCAAGGGAACCAGCCCCAGCATTTT; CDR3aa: CASSLAQGNQPQHF
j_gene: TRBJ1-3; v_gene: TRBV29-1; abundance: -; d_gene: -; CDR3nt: TGCAGCGTTGCGGACCCGAGCTCTGGAAACACCATATATTTT; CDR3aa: CSVADPSSGNTIYF
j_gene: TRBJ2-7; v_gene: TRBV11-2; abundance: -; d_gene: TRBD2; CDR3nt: TGTGCCAGCAGCTTAGAGGCTAGCGGGGAGAAGAGGTTC; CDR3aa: CASSLEASGEKRF
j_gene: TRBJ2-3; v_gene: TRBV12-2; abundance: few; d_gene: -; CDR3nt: TGTGCAAGTCGCCCCCCGCAGTATTTT; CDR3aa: CASRPPQYF
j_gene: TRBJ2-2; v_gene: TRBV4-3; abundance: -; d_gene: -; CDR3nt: TGCGCCAGCAGCCAAGATCCCCCGAAATACAGGGTGGGGGCGACCGGGGAGCTGTTTTTT; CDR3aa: CASSQDPPKYRVGATGELFF
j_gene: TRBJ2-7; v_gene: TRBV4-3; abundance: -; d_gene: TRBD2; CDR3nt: TGCGCCAGCAGCCAAGATCCACCCTCAACTAGCGGCTACGAGCAGTACTTC; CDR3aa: CASSQDPPSTSGYEQYF
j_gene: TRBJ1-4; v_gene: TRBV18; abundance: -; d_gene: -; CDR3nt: TGTGCCAGCTCACCAGAAACTGAGGACAGCGGGGAAAAACTGTTTTTT; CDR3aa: CASSPETEDSGEKLFF
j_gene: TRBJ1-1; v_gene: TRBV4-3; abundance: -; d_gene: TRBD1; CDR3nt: TGCGCCAGCAGCCAAGGGACAGGTCGGGGGACTGAAGCTTTCTTT; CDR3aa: CASSQGTGRGTEAFF
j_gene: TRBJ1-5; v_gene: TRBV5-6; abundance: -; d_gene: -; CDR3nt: TGTGCCAGCAGCTTGGGCGGGAACAATCAGCCCCAGCATTTT; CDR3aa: CASSLGGNNQPQHF
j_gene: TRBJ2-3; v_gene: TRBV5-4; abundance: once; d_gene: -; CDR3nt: TGTGCCGAGGTAGTGGGGACAGATACGCAGTATTTT; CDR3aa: CAEVVGTDTQYF
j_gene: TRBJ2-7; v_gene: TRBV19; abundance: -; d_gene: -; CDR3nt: TGTGCCAGTAGTCCCATAGAAAGTCCCTACGAGCAGTACTTC; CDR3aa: CASSPIESPYEQYF
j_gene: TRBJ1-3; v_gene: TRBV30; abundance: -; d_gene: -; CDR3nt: TGTGCCTTTGTAACGGAGGTGGCAAACACCATATATTTT; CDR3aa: CAFVTEVANTIYF
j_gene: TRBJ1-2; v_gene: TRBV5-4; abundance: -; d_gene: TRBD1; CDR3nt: TGTGCCAGCAGCTTGAGGACAGGGTACTATGGCTACACCTTC; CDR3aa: CASSLRTGYYGYTF
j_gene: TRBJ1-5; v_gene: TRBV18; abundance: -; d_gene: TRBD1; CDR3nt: TGTGCCAGCTCACCGGGGGGACAGGGGGCGCGACAGCCCCAGCATTTT; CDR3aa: CASSPGGQGARQPQHF
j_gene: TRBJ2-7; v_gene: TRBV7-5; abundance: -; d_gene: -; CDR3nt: TGTGCCAGAAGCCCAGCCCCGGGACAGACCTCCTACGAGCAGTACTTC; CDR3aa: CARSPAPGQTSYEQYF
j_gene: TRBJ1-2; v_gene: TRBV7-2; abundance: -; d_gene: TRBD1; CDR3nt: TGTGCCAGCAGCATCGACAGGGTGAGGTACACCTTC; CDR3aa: CASSIDRVRYTF
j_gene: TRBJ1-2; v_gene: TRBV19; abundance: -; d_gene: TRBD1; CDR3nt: TGTGCCAGTAGTATGGAGGCCAGGGGGTCGTTCACCTTC; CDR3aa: CASSMEARGSFTF
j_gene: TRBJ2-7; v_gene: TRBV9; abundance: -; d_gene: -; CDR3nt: TGTGCCAGCAGCGTAGCAAACGCTGGGTACGAGCAGTACTTC; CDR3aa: CASSVANAGYEQYF
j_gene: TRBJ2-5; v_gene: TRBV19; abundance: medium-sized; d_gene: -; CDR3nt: TGTGCCAGTAGGACCGGGGCAGGGGCCCAAGAGACCCAGTACTTC; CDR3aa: CASRTGAGAQETQYF
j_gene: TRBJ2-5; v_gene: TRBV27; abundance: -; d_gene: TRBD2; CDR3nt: TGTGCCAGCAGTTTACGGACTAGCGGGAGATGGCAAGAGACCCAGTACTTC; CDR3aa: CASSLRTSGRWQETQYF
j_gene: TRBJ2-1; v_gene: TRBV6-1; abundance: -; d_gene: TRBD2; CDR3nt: TGTGCCAGCAGTTTTGGGGGGGGGCAGTTCTTC; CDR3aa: CASSFGGGQFF
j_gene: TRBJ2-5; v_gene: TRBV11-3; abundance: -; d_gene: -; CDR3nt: TGTGCCAGCAGCTCTGACGGACAGAGCCAAGAGACCCAGTACTTC; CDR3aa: CASSSDGQSQETQYF
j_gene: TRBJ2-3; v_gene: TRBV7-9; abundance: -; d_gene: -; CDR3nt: TGTGCCAGCAGCTTCCGGGACCTCACAGATACGCAGTATTTT; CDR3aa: CASSFRDLTDTQYF
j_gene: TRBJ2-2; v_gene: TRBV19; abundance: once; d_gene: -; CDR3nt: TGTGCCAGTAGAGGAAAGAACACCGGGGAGCTGTTTTTT; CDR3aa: CASRGKNTGELFF
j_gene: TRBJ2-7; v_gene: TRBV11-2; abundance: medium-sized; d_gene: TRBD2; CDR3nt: TGTGCCAGCAGCTTTGATCCTAGCGGCTACGAGCAGTACTTC; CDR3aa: CASSFDPSGYEQYF
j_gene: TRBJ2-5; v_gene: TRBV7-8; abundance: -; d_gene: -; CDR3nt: TGTGCCAGCAGCTTACCCCGGAGGGGGCAAGAGACCCAGTACTTC; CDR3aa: CASSLPRRGQETQYF
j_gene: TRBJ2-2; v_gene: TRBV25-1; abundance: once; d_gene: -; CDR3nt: TGTGCCAGCAGTGATCCGGGACAAGGTTCTACCGGGGAGCTGTTTTTT; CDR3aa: CASSDPGQGSTGELFF
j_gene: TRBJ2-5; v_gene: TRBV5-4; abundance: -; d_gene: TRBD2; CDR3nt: TGTGCCAGCAGCCCCCCGGTGGCGGGAGACCGGGAGACCCAGTACTTC; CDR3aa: CASSPPVAGDRETQYF